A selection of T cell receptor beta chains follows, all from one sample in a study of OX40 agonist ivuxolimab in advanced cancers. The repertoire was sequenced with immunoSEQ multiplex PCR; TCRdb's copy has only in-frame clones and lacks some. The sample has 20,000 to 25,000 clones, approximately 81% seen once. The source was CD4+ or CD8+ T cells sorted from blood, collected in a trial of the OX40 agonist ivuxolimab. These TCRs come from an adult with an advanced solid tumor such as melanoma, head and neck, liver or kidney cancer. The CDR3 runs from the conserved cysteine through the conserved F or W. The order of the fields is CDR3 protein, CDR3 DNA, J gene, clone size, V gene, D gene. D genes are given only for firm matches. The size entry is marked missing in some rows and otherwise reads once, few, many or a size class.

cdr3_aa: CASSLRDRGAEAFF
cdr3_nt: TGTGCCAGCAGCCTCCGGGACAGGGGCGCTGAAGCTTTCTTT
j_call: TRBJ1-1
clone_size: -
v_call: TRBV5-4
d_call: TRBD1

cdr3_aa: CASSAPRTPGVRVAFF
cdr3_nt: TGTGCCAGCAGCGCCCCTAGGACACCGGGGGTTAGAGTGGCTTTCTTT
j_call: TRBJ1-1
clone_size: -
v_call: TRBV7-9
d_call: -

cdr3_aa: CASSKTAGTSDQETQYF
cdr3_nt: TGTGCCAGCAGTAAAACCGCCGGGACTAGCGACCAAGAGACCCAGTACTTC
j_call: TRBJ2-5
clone_size: -
v_call: TRBV27
d_call: TRBD2

cdr3_aa: CASSLFLYEQYF
cdr3_nt: TGTGCCAGCAGTTTATTTCTCTACGAGCAGTACTTC
j_call: TRBJ2-7
clone_size: -
v_call: TRBV28
d_call: -

cdr3_aa: CASVSPFF
cdr3_nt: TGTGCCAGCGTGAGCCCTTTCTTC
j_call: TRBJ1-2
clone_size: -
v_call: TRBV3-2
d_call: -

cdr3_aa: CASRTNGGETQYF
cdr3_nt: TGTGCCAGCAGGACGAACGGGGGGGAGACCCAGTACTTC
j_call: TRBJ2-5
clone_size: -
v_call: TRBV2
d_call: TRBD2

cdr3_aa: CASSFPGYNSPLHF
cdr3_nt: TGTGCCAGCAGTTTTCCGGGGTATAATTCACCCCTCCACTTT
j_call: TRBJ1-6
clone_size: -
v_call: TRBV27
d_call: -

cdr3_aa: CASSPPDSVYEQYF
cdr3_nt: TGTGCCAGCAGCCCGCCGGACAGCGTCTACGAGCAGTACTTC
j_call: TRBJ2-7
clone_size: once
v_call: TRBV13
d_call: -

cdr3_aa: CASSESPVGGGGQETQYF
cdr3_nt: TGTGCCAGCAGTGAATCGCCGGTAGGAGGGGGAGGGCAAGAGACCCAGTACTTC
j_call: TRBJ2-5
clone_size: -
v_call: TRBV2
d_call: -

cdr3_aa: CASSFLAGSSYEQYF
cdr3_nt: TGTGCCAGCAGTTTTTTAGCGGGGAGCTCCTACGAGCAGTACTTC
j_call: TRBJ2-7
clone_size: -
v_call: TRBV28
d_call: TRBD2

cdr3_aa: CASSITISGLAGVETQYF
cdr3_nt: TGTGCCAGCAGTATAACAATCTCCGGACTAGCGGGAGTAGAGACCCAGTACTTC
j_call: TRBJ2-5
clone_size: -
v_call: TRBV27
d_call: TRBD2

cdr3_aa: CASSSRVLAVNNEQFF
cdr3_nt: TGTGCCAGCAGCTCAAGGGTACTAGCGGTTAACAATGAGCAGTTCTTC
j_call: TRBJ2-1
clone_size: -
v_call: TRBV13
d_call: TRBD2

cdr3_aa: CASIGLFGATNEKLFF
cdr3_nt: TGTGCCAGCATAGGGCTGTTCGGCGCAACTAATGAAAAACTGTTTTTT
j_call: TRBJ1-4
clone_size: -
v_call: TRBV2
d_call: -

cdr3_aa: CASSPLGREGTYNEQFF
cdr3_nt: TGTGCCAGCTCACCCTTAGGCAGGGAGGGTACCTACAATGAGCAGTTCTTC
j_call: TRBJ2-1
clone_size: -
v_call: TRBV18
d_call: TRBD2

cdr3_aa: CASSPLAGGNEQYF
cdr3_nt: TGTGCCAGCAGCCCCCTAGCGGGAGGTAACGAGCAGTACTTC
j_call: TRBJ2-7
clone_size: -
v_call: TRBV7-3
d_call: TRBD2

cdr3_aa: CASSQDSSGTNYGYTF
cdr3_nt: TGCGCCAGCAGCCAAGATAGTTCAGGGACCAACTATGGCTACACCTTC
j_call: TRBJ1-2
clone_size: -
v_call: TRBV4-1
d_call: -

cdr3_aa: CASSAGDADTQYF
cdr3_nt: TGTGCCAGCAGCGCAGGGGACGCAGATACGCAGTATTTT
j_call: TRBJ2-3
clone_size: -
v_call: TRBV6-5
d_call: -

cdr3_aa: CASSYDSSGNTIYF
cdr3_nt: TGCGCCAGCAGCTATGACAGCTCTGGAAACACCATATATTTT
j_call: TRBJ1-3
clone_size: once
v_call: TRBV5-1
d_call: -